One T cell receptor beta chain is described in this entry. V lost 6 bases to trimming and J lost 2 bases, with 10 bases between them. Germline V CDR1 and CDR2: SQVTM, ANQGSEA. There are 12 residues in the CDR3. TCR beta sequencing covered blood CD8+ and CD4+ T cells. This sample was included in a study of CD8 T cells in Susac syndrome. Random hexamers were used to reverse transcribe an amount of roughly 0.5 to 1 ug RNA. TCRdb analysed the immunoSEQ multiplex PCR reads with MiXCR anew, one entry per CDR3 protein. The table lists 55,000 to 85,000 distinct CDR3 sequences, under 96% of them singletons, with 0.09% to 0.13% in the top ten.

The TCR comes from a human donor with multiple sclerosis. Specimen: CD4+ T cells from PBMCs. The gene calls are TRBV29-1 and TRBJ1-2; TRBD1 is a possible D gene (5 bases). The CDR3 nucleotides read TGCAGCGTCTTAGGGGAGAACTATGGCTACACCTTC. Its translation: CSVLGENYGYTF.